The next 22 T cell receptor beta chains were all read from a single sample in a study of regulatory T cells in long-lasting Graves disease. In building TCR beta libraries, iRepertoire HTBI primers were used together with Arm-PCR of CDR3 regions. Using its own MiXCR run on the multiplex PCR reads, TCRdb lists one record per CDR3 protein. The data contain 400,000 to 500,000 distinct CDR3 sequences, about 16% of them singletons. Regarding time point: newly diagnosed GD, antithyroid drugs for less than 3 months. Preparation of the TCR library used RNA extracted from PBMCs. These same data were also listed under a study on T cells in Graves' hyperthyroidism and ophthalmopathy.

The material was peripheral blood mononuclear cells (PBMCs), obtained at new diagnosis, from a patient treated with antithyroid drugs. Receptor source: a woman aged 25 to 39 with Graves disease.

Of note for this clonotype: This may stem from a read error, because a much larger clone lies one nucleotide away. This rearrangement joins TRBV29-1 to TRBJ2-7, with 10 bases matching TRBD2. V lost 0 bases and J lost 0; bases outside the gene matches: 11. Germline V gene sequence: CDR1 SQVTM, CDR2 ANQGSEA. This CDR3 is built from 18 residues. CDR3 in DNA: TGCAGCGTTGAAGATCTAGCGGGAGAAACATTGAGCTCCTACGAGCAGTACTTC. Its protein is CSVEDLAGETLSSYEQYF.

Regarding this clonotype: This may stem from a read error, because a much larger clone lies one nucleotide away. The chain recombines TRBV27 with TRBJ2-1; D remains ambiguous. The CDR3 consists of 12 residues. V dropped 3 bases and J dropped 9 bases, with 9 bases sitting between them. CDR1 is MNHEY and CDR2 is SMNVEV in the germline V gene (reference sequence). The CDR3 region has the DNA TGTGCCAGCAGTTTCCTAGGCAGTGAGCAGTTCTTC. Protein: CASSFLGSEQFF.

This clonotype has at least ten counts. The chain links TRBV20-1 to TRBJ1-2; D is uncertain. This CDR3 is built from 15 residues. Germline-derived CDR1 and CDR2 are DFQATT and SNEGSKA (reference sequence). Trimming removed 2 bases from V and 6 bases from J, with 19 bases in between. The chain's CDR3 is CSARTPGSGIDGYTF. The CDR3 DNA reads as TGCAGTGCTAGAACCCCCGGGTCCGGGATAGATGGCTACACCTTC.

The rearrangement joins TRBV19 to TRBJ2-7, with D unclear. Between the trimmed V and J ends, which lost 3 bases and 0 bases, there was a span of 12 bases. The CDR3 sequence is 15 residues long. From germline, CDR1 is LNHDA and CDR2 SQIVND (reference sequence). The CDR3 region is CASSMKGMTSYEQYF. In DNA form, the CDR3 reads TGTGCCAGTAGTATGAAGGGCATGACCTCCTACGAGCAGTACTTC. Full variable domain (rest looked up from reference TRBV19 and TRBJ2-7): DGGITQSPKYLFRKEGQNVTLSCEQNLNHDAMYWYRQDPGQGLRLIYYSQIVNDFQKGDIAEGYSVSREKKESFPLTVTSAQKNPTAFYLCASSMKGMTSYEQYFGPGTRLTVT.

In this sample, this clonotype turned up a few times. One junction end disagrees with the germline gene, perhaps due to a read error. V usage is TRBV3-1 and J usage is TRBJ2-1; D uncertain. Germline V gene sequence: CDR1 LGHDT, CDR2 YNNKEL (reference sequence). The CDR3 has 11 amino acids. CDR3 sequence reads: CASSQMNEQLF. The DNA of the CDR3 is TGTGCCAGCAGCCAAATGAATGAGCAGCTCTTC.

This clonotype came up many times. The chain couples TRBV6-5 to TRBJ2-3; D is possibly TRBD1 (6 bases). V lost 2 bases and J lost 5, with 14 bases in between. This CDR3 has 15 amino acids. Per germline, CDR1 MNHEY and CDR2 SVGAGI. This chain's CDR3 is CASSYRDTWGDTQYF. CDR3 nucleotides: TGTGCCAGCAGTTACCGGGACACGTGGGGAGATACGCAGTATTTT.

This clonotype came up many times. The chain combines TRBV18 with TRBJ2-1; TRBD2 matches at 8 bases. CDR3 length equals 15 residues. Losses at the gene ends were 2 bases for V and 4 bases for J; bases not matched to a gene: 4. Germline CDR1 and CDR2: KGHSH and LQKENI. CDR3 amino acids: CASSPTGLGYNEQFF. The CDR3 DNA follows: TGTGCCAGCTCACCAACGGGACTAGGGTACAATGAGCAGTTCTTC.

This clonotype was detected a few times. This chain connects TRBV28 to TRBJ1-2; 9 bases match TRBD1. The CDR3 totals 15 residues. Germline CDR1 reads MDHEN; CDR2 reads SYDVKM. Trimming took 5 bases from V and 8 from J; bases not matched to a gene: 12. The CDR3 protein is CASSAMGGQGAGYTF. CDR3 coding DNA: TGTGCCAGCAGTGCTATGGGGGGACAGGGCGCCGGCTACACCTTC.

The chain carries TRBV4-1 and TRBJ2-1, with D tentatively TRBD2 (5 bases). Germline loops: CDR1 MGHRA, CDR2 YSYEKL. V was trimmed by 2 bases and J by 10 bases, leaving 12 bases between them. This CDR3 has 13 residues. Here the CDR3 reads CASSQPGGGEQFF. CDR3 nucleotides: TGCGCCAGCAGCCAACCCGGAGGCGGGGAGCAGTTCTTC.

This clonotype was recorded at least ten times. The J gene is TRBJ1-1, the V gene TRBV9; D unresolved. Trimming cost V 0 bases and J 5 bases, with 8 bases left between them. The CDR3 is 13 amino acids. Looked up from germline, CDR1 is SGDLS and CDR2 is YYNGEE. The CDR3 DNA follows: TGTGCCAGCAGCGTAGGGGCTGGGACTGAAGCTTTCTTT. It codes for CASSVGAGTEAFF.

The rearrangement uses TRBV29-1 and TRBJ2-5, with TRBD1 as a possible D gene (7 bases). The CDR3 runs to 15 residues. Trimming took 3 bases from V and 2 from J, leaving 16 bases between them. Germline CDR1 reads SQVTM; CDR2 reads ANQGSEA. CDR3 sequence: CSVDAAQGGQETQYF. Written as DNA, the CDR3 is TGCAGCGTTGATGCCGCGCAGGGGGGTCAAGAGACCCAGTACTTC.

This clonotype was seen a few times. The chain is built from TRBV29-1 and TRBJ2-5; no clear D gene. Per germline, CDR1 SQVTM and CDR2 ANQGSEA. Trimming removed 4 bases at V and 3 bases at J, with 3 bases between. The CDR3 length is 10 residues. The CDR3, as DNA: TGCAGCGTTGTAAAAGAGACCCAGTACTTC. This sequence encodes CSVVKETQYF.

This clonotype was recorded many times. The chain employs TRBV7-9 and TRBJ2-1; D unclear. Per the germline V gene, CDR1 is SEHNR and CDR2 is FQNEAQ (reference sequence). This CDR3 has 14 residues. The V and J ends lost 3 bases and 15 bases respectively, with 21 bases between them. This chain's CDR3 is CASSFVSYTMIGFF. DNA of the CDR3: TGTGCCAGCAGCTTCGTTTCCTACACAATGATTGGGTTCTTC.

This clonotype has a count of ten or more. This sequence joins TRBV30 and TRBJ1-2; D possibly corresponds to TRBD1 (6 bases). Trimming took off 0 bases at V and 8 bases at J, with 10 bases between the two ends. Germline values: CDR1 GTSNPN, CDR2 SVGIG (reference sequence). This CDR3 region has 12 residues. The CDR3 is CAWSVPGGGYTF. DNA of the CDR3: TGTGCCTGGAGTGTGCCCGGGGGCGGCTACACCTTC. The full variable domain, rest sourced from reference TRBV30 and TRBJ1-2, is SQTIHQWPATLVQPVGSPLSLECTVEGTSNPNLYWYRQAAGRGLQLLFYSVGIGQISSEVPQNLSASRPQDRQFILSSKKLLLSDSGFYLCAWSVPGGGYTFGSGTRLTVV.

Only one count was recorded for this clonotype. A much larger clone is a single base away; this may be a read error. The CDR3 spells CSVAPKGSYGQYF. The CDR3 DNA is TGCAGCGTTGCCCCGAAGGGCTCCTACGGGCAGTACTTC. The rearrangement joins TRBV29-1 to TRBJ2-7; D is unclear. Germline loops: CDR1 SQVTM, CDR2 ANQGSEA. The length of the CDR3 is 13 residues.

As concerns this clonotype: A far larger clone differs by one base, so this is likely a read error. The chain couples TRBV7-9 to TRBJ1-1; possible D gene TRBD1, 6 bases. Germline assignment: CDR1 SEHNR and CDR2 FQNEAQ (reference sequence). This CDR3 comprises 18 residues. The CDR3 DNA is TGTGCCAGCAGTGAAGGGGCACCAGGGGTCCTGGGTTTCACTGAAGCTTACTTT. Translating it yields CASSEGAPGVLGFTEAYF.

The table lists this clonotype with many counts. The chain joins TRBV7-2 to TRBJ1-5; a weak D match, TRBD1 (5 bases). This CDR3 comprises 17 residues. V was shortened by 4 bases and J by 0 bases, with 16 bases between the two germline ends. Germline lookup yields CDR1 SGHTA and CDR2 FQGNSA. This CDR3 reads CASSSHRSQYSNQPQHF. The CDR3 DNA follows: TGTGCCAGCAGCTCCCACAGGAGCCAATATAGCAATCAGCCCCAGCATTTT.

This clonotype was seen ten or more times. The chain uses TRBV6-2 or TRBV6-3 and TRBJ2-7; 10 bases line up with TRBD2. J gave up 3 bases and V 2 bases, and 7 bases lay outside the gene matches. This CDR3 comprises 16 residues. CDR1 is MNHEY and CDR2 is SVGEGT in the germline V gene. The CDR3 reads CASSYLSGTSDYEQYF. The CDR3 DNA is TGTGCCAGCAGTTACCTATCCGGGACTAGCGACTACGAGCAGTACTTC.

Details on this clonotype: A much more abundant neighbour one base away suggests this may be a read error. The rearrangement links TRBV5-1 to TRBJ2-1, with unresolved D. V dropped 3 bases and J dropped 10 bases, with 14 bases sitting between them. Germline V lookup: CDR1 SGHRS, CDR2 YFSETQ. The CDR3 totals 13 residues. The DNA for the CDR3 is TGCGCCAGCAGCTCCCAGACCTTGGAGGAGCAGTTCTTC. It yields the protein CASSSQTLEEQFF.

As concerns this clonotype: This may be a read error, as it is one base from a much larger clone. This chain joins TRBV11-2 and TRBJ1-4; TRBD1 is a possible D gene (5 bases). Germline V gives CDR1 SGHAT, CDR2 FQNNGV. CDR3 length equals 15 residues. DNA of the CDR3: TGTGCCAGCAGCCGGAAGGGGACGCGGTCCGAAAAACTGTCTTTT. Its protein product is CASSRKGTRSEKLSF.

The count of this clonotype is one. The chain joins TRBV9 to TRBJ1-2, with a possible D match to TRBD1 (6 bases). CDR1 is SGDLS, CDR2 YYNGEE, per germline. V was cut by 0 bases and J by 3 bases, with 12 bases left in between. The CDR3 loop spans 15 amino acids. CDR3 in DNA: TGTGCCAGCAGCGTAGAAACGAGGGGGGACTATGGCTACACCTTC. It translates to CASSVETRGDYGYTF.

This clonotype was picked up many times. V and J are TRBV7-9 and TRBJ2-5; 11 bases are shared with TRBD2. The junction had 11 bases not matched to a gene; V was cut back by 3 bases and J by 2 bases. Germline V gives CDR1 SEHNR, CDR2 FQNEAQ (reference sequence). The CDR3 totals 18 residues. The CDR3, as DNA: TGTGCCAGCAGCTTCGGGACTAGCGGAGTAGGGTGGCAAGAGACCCAGTACTTC. Residues: CASSFGTSGVGWQETQYF.